This section outlines one T cell receptor (beta chain) sequence together with its context. Its antigen remains unknown. This table comes from immunoSEQ multiplex PCR, and its TCRdb copy is limited to in-frame clones, with some not included. The table includes roughly 78,000 clones, around four fifths detected once. V lost 6 bases and J 0 bases, leaving 9 bases between the germline ends. Germline loops: CDR1 LNHDA, CDR2 SQIVND (reference sequence). The CDR3 is 14 amino acids. The entry originates in a study of T cell responses to AZD1222 COVID-19 vaccine. Background on the study: Second-dose intervals of approximately 4 or approximately 12 weeks were pooled. Study-level points and caveats: Spike-wide vaccine-associated CD4 TCRs dominated at 160-218 and 743-854.

The clonotype was recovered from an adult in good health. Material: peripheral blood, obtained on day 0 of AZD1222 vaccination. This chain connects TRBV19 to TRBJ1-3; weak D call: TRBD1 (6 bases). CDR3: CASRRTASGNTIYF. The CDR3 region has the DNA TGTGCCAGTAGGAGGACAGCCTCTGGAAACACCATATATTTT.